The clone carrying this T cell receptor (beta chain) came up a few times. Its antigen remains unknown. These data originate in a study of T-cell reconstitution after alpha-beta-depleted transplantation in children. General study results and limits: Hyperexpanded clones declined; after one year, newly produced T cells mostly supplied diversity. In some patients, recipient T cells and intrathymic progenitors surviving conditioning explained high day-60 diversity. Reportedly, only several hundred clones from non-depleted graft cells drove alpha-beta T-cell counts at about two months.

V was pared by 2 bases and J by 3 bases, with 4 bases between. The CDR3 runs 12 residues. The TCRbeta library incorporated unique molecular identifiers. Using its own MiXCR run on the PCR reads, TCRdb lists one record per CDR3 protein. This table has just under 350,000 distinct CDR3 sequences, roughly 15% appearing once. The TCR was taken from a male patient under 10 years old who had a stem cell transplant for acute lymphoblastic leukemia, so the T cells may come from the graft donor. The starting material was PBMCs, mostly from graft donor cells, obtained 360 days after TCRalphabeta/CD19-depleted stem cell transplant. The chain carries TRBV12-3 or TRBV12-4 and TRBJ1-1; no clear D. CDR3 sequence: CASSLTDTEAFF. In nucleotides, the CDR3 is TGTGCCAGCAGTTTAACTGACACTGAAGCTTTCTTT.